The 2 T cell receptor beta chains given below trace back to one sample, sequenced in a study of cytomegalovirus exposure and HLA in healthy donors. PCR primers comprised 60 Vbeta and 13 Jbeta primers. The table came from immunoSEQ multiplex PCR; TCRdb's copy has only in-frame clones and leaves some out. The sample has approximately 190,000 clones; around four fifths are singletons. Sequencing used PBMCs. All receptors come from a woman between 18 and 29 years old in good health and CMV-seronegative.

V gene TRBV6-1 combines with J gene TRBJ2-7; D uncertain. Germline V gene lookup returns CDR1 MNHNS and CDR2 SASEGT. The CDR3 totals 14 residues. V was cut by 8 bases and J by 3 bases, with 17 bases left in between. The CDR3 sequence: CASVRQDPGYEQYF. The CDR3 nucleotides are TGTGCCAGCGTGCGACAAGACCCTGGCTACGAGCAGTACTTC.

This clone was detected once. The CDR3 sequence: CSVRGGEAYEQYF. As DNA, the CDR3 is TGCAGCGTGAGAGGGGGAGAGGCTTACGAGCAGTACTTC. The V call is TRBV29-1, the J call TRBJ2-7; D is perhaps TRBD1 (6 bases). Germline loops: CDR1 SQVTM, CDR2 ANQGSEA. The ends were cut back, 6 bases at V and 4 bases at J, with 16 bases in the middle. The CDR3 spans 13 residues.